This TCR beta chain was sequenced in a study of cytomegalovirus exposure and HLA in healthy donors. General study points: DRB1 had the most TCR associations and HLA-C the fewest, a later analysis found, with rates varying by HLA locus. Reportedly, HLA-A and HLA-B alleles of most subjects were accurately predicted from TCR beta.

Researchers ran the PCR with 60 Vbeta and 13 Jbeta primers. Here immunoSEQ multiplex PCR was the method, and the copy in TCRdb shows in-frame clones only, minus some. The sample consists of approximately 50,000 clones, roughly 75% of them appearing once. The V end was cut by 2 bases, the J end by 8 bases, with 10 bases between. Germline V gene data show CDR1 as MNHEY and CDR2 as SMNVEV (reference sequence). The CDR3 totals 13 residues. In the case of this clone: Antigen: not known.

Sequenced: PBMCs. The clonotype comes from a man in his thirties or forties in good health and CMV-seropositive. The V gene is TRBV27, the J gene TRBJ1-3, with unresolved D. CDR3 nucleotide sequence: TGTGCCAGCAGTTTAAATGGGAGAGACACCATATATTTT. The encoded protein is CASSLNGRDTIYF.